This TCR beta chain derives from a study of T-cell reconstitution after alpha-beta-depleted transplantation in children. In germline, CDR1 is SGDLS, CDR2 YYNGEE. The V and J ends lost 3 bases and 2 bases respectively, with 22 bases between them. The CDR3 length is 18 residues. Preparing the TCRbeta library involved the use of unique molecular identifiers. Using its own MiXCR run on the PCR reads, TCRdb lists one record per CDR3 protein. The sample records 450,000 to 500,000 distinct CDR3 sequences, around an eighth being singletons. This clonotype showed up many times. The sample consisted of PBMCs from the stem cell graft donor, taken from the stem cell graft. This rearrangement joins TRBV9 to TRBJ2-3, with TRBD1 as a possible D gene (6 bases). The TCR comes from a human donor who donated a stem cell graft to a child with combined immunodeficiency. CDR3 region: CASSGTVGAPWPTDTQYF. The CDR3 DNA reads TGTGCCAGCAGCGGGACAGTTGGTGCCCCTTGGCCCACAGATACGCAGTATTTT.